This record concerns one T cell receptor beta chain sequence. Its target is unknown. Sequenced samples came from active juvenile idiopathic arthritis patients. The entry originates in a study of circulating and synovial CD4+ cells in juvenile arthritis. Study-wide results and caveats: Measured synovium overlap likely understates the true shared repertoire. Diversity here was lower than in bulk blood CD4 cells. T cell genome counts differed by at least an order of magnitude between CPL and CD4 samples.

The CDR3 runs to 14 residues. Germline CDR1 SGDLS, CDR2 YYNGEE. V shed 0 bases and J 9 bases; nucleotides not matched to a gene: 4. Clones were read by immunoSEQ multiplex PCR, and TCRdb kept only the in-frame ones, dropping some. The data hold about 32,000 clones, with about 96% observed a single time. The V and J genes are TRBV9 and TRBJ2-3, with 10 bases lining up with TRBD1. The sample was CD4+ T cells from blood. The TCR was taken from a human donor with juvenile idiopathic arthritis. CDR3: CASSVGQGAHTQYF. CDR3 coding DNA: TGTGCCAGCAGCGTAGGACAGGGGGCGCACACGCAGTATTTT. The full variable domain, in which reference TRBV9 and TRBJ2-3 provide the parts outside the CDR3, is DSGVTQTPKHLITATGQRVTLRCSPRSGDLSVYWYQQSLDQGLQFLIQYYNGEERAKGNILERFSAQQFPDLHSELNLSSLELGDSALYFCASSVGQGAHTQYFGPGTRLTVL.